These T cell receptor beta chains were read from a single sample in a study of T cell repertoires in aging, cancer and after chemotherapy. TCRdb re-derived calls from the multiplex PCR reads in MiXCR, one entry per CDR3 protein. The sample has approximately 9,700 distinct CDR3 sequences; 20% to 30% are singletons. Sequenced sample: blood. These TCRs come from a human donor in good health. Each CDR3 is given with its conserved first and last residue. The D gene is left open where the match is weak. The listing skips clone size in some rows; elsewhere it reads once, few, many or a size class.

15,TRBV7-2,NA,TRBJ1-1,medium-sized,CASSLAKGLNTEAFF
14,TRBV20-1,NA,TRBJ2-7,NA,CSARLPGINYEQYF
15,TRBV11-2,NA,TRBJ2-5,NA,CASSFGTLRRETQYF
14,TRBV27,NA,TRBJ2-7,medium-sized,CASMGGPSSYEQYF
14,TRBV18,NA,TRBJ2-2,few,CASSPPRNTGELFF
15,TRBV12-3/TRBV12-4,TRBD1,TRBJ1-1,NA,CASTLDGQGGTEAFF
14,TRBV7-6,TRBD1,TRBJ1-2,medium-sized,CASSLTTGVDGYTF
13,TRBV28,TRBD1,TRBJ1-2,few,CASSTGDWGGYTF
16,TRBV10-1,TRBD2,TRBJ2-5,NA,CASRGTSGAQQETQYF
11,TRBV20-1,NA,TRBJ2-1,few,CSASAYNEQFF
13,TRBV30,NA,TRBJ2-7,few,CAWSPIRGYEQYF
13,TRBV5-1,NA,TRBJ2-7,NA,CASSLGTAGEQYF
13,TRBV24-1,NA,TRBJ2-2,NA,CATSDGGNGELFF
15,TRBV27,TRBD1,TRBJ1-5,few,CASSSGQGGNQPQHF
17,TRBV5-4,TRBD2,TRBJ2-7,NA,CASSLGPLAGETYEQYF
17,TRBV18,NA,TRBJ1-2,few,CASSPPVSLKPSYGYTF
13,TRBV30,NA,TRBJ1-3,medium-sized,CAWSLDRGNTIYF
13,TRBV5-4,NA,TRBJ2-5,NA,CASSLGAQETQYF
13,TRBV30,NA,TRBJ1-1,medium-sized,CAWSKETVGEAFF
12,TRBV7-9,TRBD1,TRBJ1-4,medium-sized,CATGQGREKLFF
14,TRBV5-1,TRBD2,TRBJ2-1,NA,CASSSGLAMDEQFF
14,TRBV4-1,NA,TRBJ2-5,NA,CASSRAQVAETQYF
13,TRBV30,TRBD2,TRBJ2-1,few,CAWSSGTTNEQFF
14,TRBV7-9,NA,TRBJ2-7,NA,CASSRSSVSYEQYF
12,TRBV6-1,NA,TRBJ2-7,NA,CASTPGPIGQYF
12,TRBV28,NA,TRBJ1-2,NA,CASTRGSRGYTF
17,TRBV4-1,TRBD2,TRBJ2-2,NA,CASSQDVRGGNTGELFF
15,TRBV5-4,NA,TRBJ2-1,NA,CASSRYGTDYNEQFF
14,TRBV11-2,NA,TRBJ2-7,few,CASSLGARHYEQYF
13,TRBV12-3/TRBV12-4,TRBD1,TRBJ1-2,medium-sized,CASSGDRVYGYTF
15,TRBV7-6,NA,TRBJ1-5,medium-sized,CASSITDGSNQPQHF
16,TRBV7-3,TRBD2,TRBJ2-1,few,CASSPIAGVTYNEQFF
16,TRBV7-2,TRBD2,TRBJ2-3,NA,CVSSPRLAGGPNTQYF
15,TRBV14,TRBD2,TRBJ2-1,NA,CASSPRLAAYNEQFF
14,TRBV12-3/TRBV12-4,TRBD1,TRBJ1-3,NA,CASSDRGLGNTIYF
15,TRBV13,NA,TRBJ2-7,NA,CASSLGQLRGYEQYF
14,TRBV6-5,NA,TRBJ1-5,medium-sized,CASSYSGGVQPQHF
13,TRBV6-6,NA,TRBJ1-2,medium-sized,CASSILHEYGYTF
14,TRBV28,NA,TRBJ2-1,few,CASSLLSAWGEQFF
15,TRBV19,NA,TRBJ2-6,NA,CASRLLGAGANVLTF
12,TRBV6-5,NA,TRBJ2-7,NA,CASSTELLEQYF
13,TRBV19,NA,TRBJ1-2,NA,CASSIGAASGYTF
11,TRBV19,TRBD1,TRBJ1-2,medium-sized,CARDRDYGYTF
15,TRBV5-1,NA,TRBJ1-2,NA,CASSPGAAANYGYTF
15,TRBV6-1,TRBD2,TRBJ2-2,medium-sized,CASTSIAGGSGELFF
14,TRBV6-6,NA,TRBJ2-1,NA,CASSYRGPYNEQFF
17,TRBV11-2,NA,TRBJ2-1,few,CASSSPRQGRSYNEQFF
14,TRBV19,NA,TRBJ1-5,NA,CASSIAGTNQPQHF
12,TRBV24-1,NA,TRBJ1-2,NA,CATLDSNYGYTF
14,TRBV19,TRBD1,TRBJ1-5,few,CASSSGTVNQPQHF